Listed here is a single T cell receptor beta chain. Its antigen is not yet known. No per-base quality is available; no much larger clone lies one base away. Donors were healthy HIV-negative adults with no recently reported acute infections or vaccinations. Every donor was a Caucasian adult living in Nashville, Tennessee, USA. Magnetic negative selection was used to enrich CD4+ T cells, after which naive cells were positively selected on CD45RA and the negative fraction became the memory subset. After blood collection by leukapheresis, PBMCs were isolated using Ficoll-Histopaque density gradient centrifugation and then cryopreserved in the vapor phase of liquid nitrogen. Analytical flow cytometry was used to check the purity and quantity of every magnetically sorted T cell population. Each sorted fraction had its genomic DNA isolated and then quantified by UV absorbance on a Nanodrop 2000c. Trimming costs V 6 bases and J 7 bases, and their ends lie 10 bases apart. The germline V gene yields MDHEN for CDR1 and SYDVKM for CDR2. The CDR3 numbers 12 residues from cysteine through phenylalanine. CDR3 DNA only is kept here, 36 bases in frame from base 1.

Using the deep immunoSEQ assay, TCR CDR3 regions were amplified from genomic DNA by multiplex PCR. Extracted genomic DNA from each cell subset was spread evenly across all wells of several immunoSEQ 96-well plates, with each plate serving as a replicate. For sorted subsets, 150 to 250 ng genomic DNA, equal to 30,000 or so T cell genomes, was loaded into each replicate PCR. Purified libraries were measured with a Qubit 3.0 fluorometer, size-checked on a Bioanalyzer 2100, and measured again with the KAPA Library Quantification kit. A separate single-read 150-cycle Illumina NextSeq 550 flow cell was used to sequence each immunoSEQ 96-well plate. For the original study's pipeline: Because the immunoSEQ output held only junctional sequences and lacked quality scores, the filtering could not match the filtering applied to full-length reads. To assign V/J genes and CDR3, sequences were annotated against IMGT germline references using PyIR, a Python wrapper for IgBLAST v1.9. Reads with weak V/J assignments (E-value above 1e-6), missing CDR3, stop codons, out-of-frame junctions, or ambiguous translated residues were removed. V3J clonotypes were defined as sequences sharing the same inferred V gene, J gene, and CDR3 amino acid sequence. To compute the percentage overlap between repertoires, the number of shared unique clonotypes was divided by the size of the smaller repertoire. Three approaches were used to assess repertoire richness: RTK rarefaction, the Chao1 estimator, and Recon v2.1 estimates of unobserved clonotypes. OLGA was used to compute generation probabilities for all TCRbeta clonotypes that the gDNA method yielded from a handful of donors. TCRdb stores this immuneACCESS table with in-frame sequences only. Part of the clones is absent; in the studies checked, under half of the shortfall reflects unresolved V genes, and no reason is known for the rest. That table is the source of V, J and clone size, and D and trimming were worked out from the DNA. The sample includes 550,000 to 700,000 clones, with more than 70% observed a single time. Around 1.8% of the sample lies in the top ten.

This sample is part of a study of shared clonotypes between healthy human individuals (dated by TCRdb to about 2020). Background for the entire study: The cohort included a few men and a couple of women between 18 and 49 years of age. Different laboratories and diverse techniques were used to prepare libraries and sequence TCR repertoires, to increase sequencing depth and limit assay-specific biases. For each donor, three plates each were used for CD4 naive and CD4 memory, two plates were used for CD8 naive, and one plate was used for CD8 memory. Each donor's leukapheresis produced roughly between about 0.8 and 10 billion PBMCs. To estimate repertoire size and how much clonotype sharing occurs between individuals, the study deeply sequenced the blood TCR repertoires of five healthy adults.

Broader findings and caveats from the paper: Compared with non-shared clonotypes, clonotypes shared by all four sorted-subset donors had higher generation probabilities. The genetic and exposure-history diversity represented was limited by the small number of donors. Sampling was restricted to blood, and TCR repertoires in tissues likely differ from the TCR repertoires found in blood. Rarefaction of sorted-subset datasets indicated incomplete sequencing despite the large sequencing depth. Pairwise subsampling led to the expectation that sequencing depth would affect the degree of clonotype sharing among donors. Naive subsets generally had larger estimated clonotype richness than memory subsets did. Sharing across a few donors was observed for 4.5% to 6.5% of naive CD4, under 4% of naive CD8, 2% to 2.5% of memory CD4, and roughly 0.4% of memory CD8 clonotypes.

This chain is built from TRBV28 and TRBJ2-1; TRBD2 is a weak D gene call, 5 bases matching. The sequence came from a woman in her 30s in good health. The sample consisted of memory CD4+ T cells sorted from blood. The cell subset or site label here, explained by the study, means: CD45RA-negative fraction. The CDR3 sequence is CASRPERNEQFF. The DNA sequence reads TGTGCCAGCAGACCCGAGCGGAATGAGCAGTTCTTC.